These 7 T cell receptor beta chains came from one sample sequenced in a study of blood T cell repertoires in COVID-19. TCRdb's table, derived via immunoSEQ multiplex PCR, lists solely in-frame clones and lacks some. The sample includes some 22,000 clones, more than 75% of them seen just once. The sequenced sample was peripheral blood. These TCRs come from a woman aged 80 or over with acute or convalescent COVID-19.

This clone appeared a few times. The chain couples TRBV9 to TRBJ2-3; D unresolved. The germline V gene encodes CDR1 SGDLS and CDR2 YYNGEE. The CDR3 runs 17 residues. Trimming took 4 bases from V and 1 from J, leaving 19 bases between them. The CDR3 here is CASSPSSSTHRTDTQYF. The CDR3 nucleotides read TGTGCCAGCAGCCCTAGTAGTTCGACCCACCGCACAGATACGCAGTATTTT.

The CDR3 sequence is CASSRDRREQFF. The CDR3 nucleotides are TGTGCCAGCAGTCGGGACAGGCGGGAGCAGTTCTTC. The chain recombines TRBV6-5 with TRBJ2-1; 8 bases are shared with TRBD1. The CDR3 is 12 amino acids. Germline values: CDR1 MNHEY, CDR2 SVGAGI. V shed 5 bases and J 10 bases; nucleotides not matched to a gene: 4.

The chain employs TRBV7-8 and TRBJ2-4, with a weak D call TRBD1 (6 bases). The CDR3 covers 17 residues. Trimming removed 5 bases at V and 0 bases at J, with 17 bases between. Germline V gene sequence: CDR1 SGHVS, CDR2 FQNEAQ. The CDR3 reads CASSPKQGGLAKNIQYF. The CDR3 DNA is TGTGCCAGCAGCCCAAAACAGGGCGGACTAGCCAAAAACATTCAGTACTTC. Using reference TRBV7-8 and TRBJ2-4 for the parts outside the CDR3, the full variable domain is GAGVSQSPRYKVAKRGQDVALRCDPISGHVSLFWYQQALGQGPEFLTYFQNEAQLDKSGLPSDRFFAERPEGSVSTLKIQRTQQEDSAVYLCASSPKQGGLAKNIQYFGAGTRLSVL.

This clone was observed once. The genes are TRBV10-2 and TRBJ2-7, with D maybe TRBD2 (6 bases). The CDR3 is 14 amino acids. Trimming pared 6 bases from V and 4 bases from J, leaving 16 bases between. Germline values: CDR1 WSHSY, CDR2 SAAADI. DNA for the CDR3: TGCGCCAGCAGCGCTTCGGGACTCAATTACGAGCAGTACTTC. It encodes CASSASGLNYEQYF.

The chain combines TRBV6-5 with TRBJ2-7; D not resolved. V lost 5 bases and J lost 2, with 16 bases in between. This CDR3 has 15 residues. The germline gives CDR1 MNHEY, CDR2 SVGAGI. CDR3 protein: CASSTRQGSTYEQYF. CDR3 coding DNA: TGTGCCAGCAGTACCCGACAAGGCTCGACCTACGAGCAGTACTTC.

This sequence joins TRBV5-1 and TRBJ2-3, with 11 positions matching TRBD1. V shed 7 bases, J shed 6 bases, and the junction held 7 bases outside the gene matches. The length of the CDR3 is 14 residues. Germline V CDR1 and CDR2: SGHRS, YFSETQ. The CDR3 loop is CASRQGQGGDTQYF. The DNA of the CDR3 is TGCGCCAGCCGTCAGGGACAGGGGGGTGATACGCAGTATTTT.

The rearrangement joins TRBV12-5 to TRBJ2-1, with D possibly matching TRBD2 (5 bases). CDR3 length: 13 amino acids. Germline assignment: CDR1 LGHNT and CDR2 FRNRAP. The V gene lost 1 base and the J gene lost 9 bases, with 10 bases spanning the gap. CDR3 sequence reads: CASGLGLEGEQFF. The DNA for the CDR3 is TGTGCTAGTGGTTTGGGATTAGAGGGTGAGCAGTTCTTC.